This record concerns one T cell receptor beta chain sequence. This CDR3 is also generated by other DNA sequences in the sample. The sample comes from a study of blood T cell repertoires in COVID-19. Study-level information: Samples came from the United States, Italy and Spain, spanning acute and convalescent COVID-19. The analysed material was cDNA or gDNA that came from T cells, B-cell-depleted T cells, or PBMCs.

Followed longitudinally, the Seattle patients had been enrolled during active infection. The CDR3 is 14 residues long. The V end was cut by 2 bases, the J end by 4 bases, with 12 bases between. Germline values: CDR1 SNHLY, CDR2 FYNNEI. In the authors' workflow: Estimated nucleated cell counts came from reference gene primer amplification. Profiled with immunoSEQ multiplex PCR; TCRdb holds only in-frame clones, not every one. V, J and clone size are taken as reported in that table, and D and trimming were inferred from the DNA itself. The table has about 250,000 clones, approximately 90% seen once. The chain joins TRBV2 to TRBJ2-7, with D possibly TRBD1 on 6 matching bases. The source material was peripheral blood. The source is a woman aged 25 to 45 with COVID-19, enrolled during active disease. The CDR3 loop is CASSESRGGYEQYF. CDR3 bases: TGTGCCAGCAGTGAATCCAGGGGCGGTTACGAGCAGTACTTC.